A selection of T cell receptor beta chains follows, all from one sample in a study of cytotoxic CD8 clonotypes in ibrutinib-treated CLL. TCRdb's table, derived via immunoSEQ multiplex PCR, lists solely in-frame clones and lacks some. The data contain around 92,000 clones, 75% to 80% of them seen just once; the ten biggest clones take up just under 25%. Sequences were derived from PBMCs, sampled after 24 months of ibrutinib treatment. The receptors originated from a human donor with chronic lymphocytic leukemia. The CDR3 runs from the conserved cysteine through the conserved F or W. Fields, in order: D gene, V gene, clone size, J gene, CDR3 DNA, CDR3 protein. The D gene is left open where the match is weak. Rows give clone size only sometimes, using once, few, many, or a class for an expanded clone.

.,TRBV27,once,TRBJ2-5,TGTGCCAGCAGTGGGAGGGAGACCCAGTACTTC,CASSGRETQYF
.,TRBV7-8,.,TRBJ1-2,TGTGCCAGCAGCTTAGCAGGGGGGAATGGCTACACCTTC,CASSLAGGNGYTF
TRBD1,TRBV19,.,TRBJ1-2,TGTGCCAGTAGGAGGGGGCTAGGATATGGCTACACCTTC,CASRRGLGYGYTF
.,TRBV20-1,.,TRBJ2-7,TGCAGTGTGGGGGTGGGCTACGAGCAGTACTTC,CSVGVGYEQYF
TRBD2,TRBV7-2,.,TRBJ2-3,TGTGCCAGCAGCTTAGTAGCGGGGGGGCCCGATACGCAGTATTTT,CASSLVAGGPDTQYF
TRBD1,TRBV29-1,.,TRBJ2-7,TGCAGCGTTGAAACCGGGACAGGCGTCTACGAGCAGTACTTC,CSVETGTGVYEQYF
.,TRBV7-3,.,TRBJ2-5,TGTGCCAGCAGCTCGACTGGAAAAGAGACCCAGTACTTC,CASSSTGKETQYF
.,TRBV5-4,.,TRBJ2-7,TGTGCCAGCAGCTTGAGGGACCGAAGCCTCTACGAGCAGTACTTC,CASSLRDRSLYEQYF
.,TRBV5-1,.,TRBJ1-4,TGCGCCAGCAGCCTCCCCCGGGGGGGTTGGGATGAAAAACTGTTTTTT,CASSLPRGGWDEKLFF
TRBD1,TRBV7-3,.,TRBJ2-1,TGTGCCAGCAGCTTGGGACAGGGGGCGCCCGAGCAGTTCTTC,CASSLGQGAPEQFF
.,TRBV28,.,TRBJ1-2,TGTGCCAGTCTTGGAGGTCAAAAAGGCTACACCTTC,CASLGGQKGYTF
TRBD1,TRBV19,.,TRBJ2-1,TGTGCCAGTAGCGGGGACAGATACAATGAGCAGTTCTTC,CASSGDRYNEQFF
TRBD1,TRBV19,.,TRBJ1-1,TGTGCCAGTAGTCCTCGCCAGGGGGCGCCCACTGAAGCTTTCTTT,CASSPRQGAPTEAFF
.,TRBV7-2,.,TRBJ2-3,TGTGCCAGCAGCTCGAACACAGATACGCAGTATTTT,CASSSNTDTQYF
TRBD2,TRBV18,.,TRBJ2-7,TGTGCCAGCTCACCACAGGGTGGGGCTAGCGGGAGGTCGGACGACTACGAGCAGTACTTC,CASSPQGGASGRSDDYEQYF
.,TRBV12-5,.,TRBJ1-5,TGTGCTAGTGGAGAGGGGAGCAATCAGCCCCAGCATTTT,CASGEGSNQPQHF
.,TRBV6-1,.,TRBJ1-2,TGTGCCAGTTTCCCCAGAACTCGGAGGGACTATGGCTACACCTTC,CASFPRTRRDYGYTF
.,TRBV5-1,.,TRBJ2-7,TGCGCCAGCAGCCCTAGCGCTAGCTCCTACGAGCAGTACTTC,CASSPSASSYEQYF
.,TRBV7-2,.,TRBJ1-3,TGTGCCAGCAGCCCCGCACCGGGTTCTGGAAACACCATATATTTT,CASSPAPGSGNTIYF
.,TRBV5-6,.,TRBJ2-3,TGTGCCAGCAGCTTGTCGTCACATAGCACAGATACGCAGTATTTT,CASSLSSHSTDTQYF
.,TRBV28,.,TRBJ2-7,TGTGCCAGCGCGTTTGGGGGGAGCCCTAGGGGGGGCGAGCAGTACTTC,CASAFGGSPRGGEQYF
TRBD1,TRBV5-1,once,TRBJ1-1,TGCGCCAGCAGCCTGGACAGGGCGGGGAACACTGAAGCTTTCTTT,CASSLDRAGNTEAFF
.,TRBV15,.,TRBJ1-5,TGTGCCACCAGCAGAGATGGCGGGAGTAGCAATCAGCCCCAGCATTTT,CATSRDGGSSNQPQHF
.,TRBV27,.,TRBJ2-1,TGTGCCAGCAGTTCGCCCTCTCCTTCGGAGCAGTTCTTC,CASSSPSPSEQFF
TRBD1,TRBV9,.,TRBJ2-3,TGTGCCAGCAGCCCTACCGGGACAGGGGAAGTAGCAGATACGCAGTATTTT,CASSPTGTGEVADTQYF
.,TRBV19,.,TRBJ1-5,TGTGCCAGTAGCAAACCCCGGACGATGGGGGATCAGCCCCAGCATTTT,CASSKPRTMGDQPQHF
TRBD1,TRBV11-2,.,TRBJ1-1,TGTGCCAGCAGCTTTATCAGGGGGATCAACACTGAAGCTTTCTTT,CASSFIRGINTEAFF
.,TRBV5-1,few,TRBJ2-2,TGCGCCAGCAGCTTGGCGGCAGCGAACACCGGGGAGCTGTTTTTT,CASSLAAANTGELFF
.,TRBV30,.,TRBJ2-2,TGTGCCTGGAGTGGGCAGTGGGGCACCGGGGAGCTGTTTTTT,CAWSGQWGTGELFF
.,TRBV5-1,.,TRBJ1-2,TGCGCCAGCAGCCCCATAATATCCCAAGGCTACACCTTC,CASSPIISQGYTF
.,TRBV6-5,.,TRBJ1-2,TGTGCCAGCAGTTACTCACCGGAGACCTACTATGGCTACACCTTC,CASSYSPETYYGYTF
TRBD1,TRBV19,.,TRBJ2-7,TGTGCCAGTAGTATCTCCGGGACAGGAACCTACGAGCAGTACTTC,CASSISGTGTYEQYF
.,TRBV6-4,.,TRBJ2-4,TGTGCCAGCAGTGTCAGTGGGGGAAACATTCAGTACTTC,CASSVSGGNIQYF
TRBD2,TRBV14,.,TRBJ2-3,TGTGCCAGCAGCCAAGACTTACTAGCGGGAGTAGATACGCAGTATTTT,CASSQDLLAGVDTQYF
.,TRBV19,.,TRBJ1-1,TGTGCCAGTAGTATAGGACAGAAAATGAACACTGAAGCTTTCTTT,CASSIGQKMNTEAFF
.,TRBV6-1,.,TRBJ2-1,TGTGCCAGCAGTGAAGCGGGACAAAACAATGAGCAGTTCTTC,CASSEAGQNNEQFF
TRBD1,TRBV27,.,TRBJ1-5,TGTGCCAGCAGTCCGTACCTTAACAGGGGGACTCAGCCCCAGCATTTT,CASSPYLNRGTQPQHF
.,TRBV11-2,few,TRBJ1-5,TGTGCCAGCAGCTTAAGCGTCGGACAGCCCCAGCATTTT,CASSLSVGQPQHF
TRBD2,TRBV19,.,TRBJ2-2,TGTGCCAGTAGCCTGACTAGCGGGAAAGCGTTGGGCACCGGGGAGCTGTTTTTT,CASSLTSGKALGTGELFF
TRBD2,TRBV19,.,TRBJ2-5,TGTGCCAGTACCGCGGGGGGAGGTACCCAAGAGACCCAGTACTTC,CASTAGGGTQETQYF
.,TRBV5-8,.,TRBJ2-3,TGTGCCAGCAGCCCGCAGCTTATCGGGGGGCGTACAGATACGCAGTATTTT,CASSPQLIGGRTDTQYF
.,TRBV27,once,TRBJ1-5,TGTGCCAGCAGGCGGACAGAATATCAGCCCCAGCATTTT,CASRRTEYQPQHF
.,TRBV28,.,TRBJ1-2,TGTGCCAGCAGTTTAGGGACACCCTCTAACTATGGCTACACCTTC,CASSLGTPSNYGYTF
.,TRBV12-5,.,TRBJ2-3,TGTGCTAGTGGTTTCCTTCACCGGGCCGGGGATACGCAGTATTTT,CASGFLHRAGDTQYF
TRBD2,TRBV5-1,.,TRBJ2-7,TGCGCCAGCAGCTTGGGACTAGCGGGAGACGGGCAGTACTTC,CASSLGLAGDGQYF
TRBD1,TRBV28,.,TRBJ1-5,TGTGCCAGCAGAACAGGGGGATGGACATTTCAGCCCCAGCATTTT,CASRTGGWTFQPQHF
.,TRBV12-1,.,TRBJ1-2,TGTGCCAGCAGCCCCCCAGAGACCCTAGTCTTAGGTGGCTACACCTTC,CASSPPETLVLGGYTF
.,TRBV6-1,.,TRBJ1-2,TGTGCCAGCAGCGTCCAGACAGCTAACTATGGCTACACCTTC,CASSVQTANYGYTF
TRBD2,TRBV19,.,TRBJ2-1,TGTGCCAGTAGTAGGTGGACTAGCGGGATAGTGAACAATGAGCAGTTCTTC,CASSRWTSGIVNNEQFF
TRBD1,TRBV9,.,TRBJ1-4,TGTGCCAGCAGCGCAGAAACGACAGGGGAAAAACTGTTTTTT,CASSAETTGEKLFF
TRBD1,TRBV27,.,TRBJ1-2,TGTGCCAGCAGTTCCCTGGGACAGGGACTGTCTGTCACTAACTATGGCTACACCTTC,CASSSLGQGLSVTNYGYTF
.,TRBV19,.,TRBJ2-2,TGTGCCAGTAGTTCCCCAGGGGAAGTCACCGGGGAGCTGTTTTTT,CASSSPGEVTGELFF